A selection of T cell receptor beta chains follows, all from one sample in a study of patients and donors after allogeneic stem cell transplantation. TCRdb passed the RT-PCR reads through MiXCR, listing each CDR3 protein once. The sample holds approximately 140,000 distinct CDR3 sequences, approximately 35% seen once. The sample consisted of blood, either unsorted or a sorted T cell fraction (not recorded which). The receptors were gathered from a human donor who was either an allogeneic HSCT recipient or a stem cell or donor lymphocyte infusion donor (not recorded which). It is not recorded whose cells these are; they may come from a transplant donor. Both conserved end residues are part of each CDR3. D genes are given only for firm matches. Rows may omit the clone size; those that give it use once, few, many or a size class.

D	J	size	V	CDR3	DNA
-	TRBJ2-3	-	TRBV7-3	CASSLTAQENTDTQYF	TGTGCCAGCAGCTTAACGGCTCAGGAAAACACAGATACGCAGTATTTT
-	TRBJ2-3	-	TRBV30	CAWTVDEGFQTDTQYF	TGTGCCTGGACAGTAGATGAGGGGTTCCAGACAGATACGCAGTATTTT
-	TRBJ1-1	many	TRBV6-5	CASSYPGNTEAFF	TGTGCCAGCAGTTACCCCGGGAACACTGAAGCTTTCTTT
-	TRBJ2-3	few	TRBV29-1	CSVEGRFTDTQYF	TGCAGCGTTGAAGGCAGATTCACAGATACGCAGTATTTT
TRBD1	TRBJ1-2	-	TRBV29-1	CSDKGQGYGYTF	TGCAGCGATAAAGGACAGGGGTATGGCTACACCTTC
-	TRBJ1-1	few	TRBV20-1	CSASIVGQSGFF	TGCAGTGCTAGTATAGTAGGGCAGTCGGGTTTCTTT
-	TRBJ2-3	-	TRBV20-1	CSGELSDTQYF	TGCAGTGGGGAGCTGTCAGATACGCAGTATTTT
TRBD1	TRBJ1-1	-	TRBV12-3/TRBV12-4	CASSSKGRQGATEAFF	TGTGCCAGCAGTTCCAAAGGACGACAGGGGGCGACTGAAGCTTTCTTT
-	TRBJ2-6	-	TRBV4-3	CASSHRAGANVLTF	TGCGCCAGCAGCCATCGGGCTGGGGCCAACGTCCTGACTTTC
-	TRBJ2-7	-	TRBV12-3/TRBV12-4	CASSPGTNGYEQYF	TGTGCCAGCAGCCCGGGGACAAATGGGTACGAGCAGTACTTC
TRBD1	TRBJ2-3	-	TRBV10-3	CAISTGTGSKDTQYF	TGTGCCATCAGCACCGGGACAGGGAGTAAAGATACGCAGTATTTT
TRBD1	TRBJ1-5	few	TRBV24-1	CATSETGDRNQPQHF	TGTGCCACCAGTGAAACAGGGGATCGCAATCAGCCCCAGCATTTT
-	TRBJ2-2	-	TRBV10-3	CAIRDDTGELFF	TGTGCCATCAGGGACGACACCGGGGAGCTGTTTTTT
TRBD2	TRBJ2-1	-	TRBV11-2	CASSLGRGDVNEQFF	TGTGCCAGCTCCCTGGGGCGGGGGGATGTGAATGAGCAGTTCTTC
TRBD1	TRBJ1-2	few	TRBV24-1	CATSDNRDRGSNGYTF	TGTGCCACCAGTGATAACCGGGACAGGGGATCGAATGGCTACACCTTC
TRBD1	TRBJ1-2	-	TRBV7-3	CASSQAQGAGYTF	TGTGCCAGCAGCCAGGCCCAGGGGGCTGGCTACACCTTC
-	TRBJ2-2	few	TRBV4-3	CASSQDRQTITGELFF	TGCGCCAGCAGCCAAGACCGGCAGACTATCACCGGGGAGCTGTTTTTT
TRBD2	TRBJ2-7	-	TRBV9	CASSVGEVAGSYEQYF	TGTGCCAGCAGCGTAGGAGAGGTAGCGGGCTCGTACGAGCAGTACTTC
-	TRBJ2-2	-	TRBV15	CATARISTGELFF	TGTGCCACCGCCAGGATCTCCACCGGGGAGCTGTTTTTT
-	TRBJ1-1	few	TRBV24-1	CATMGEPGRTEAFF	TGTGCCACCATGGGGGAGCCAGGGAGGACTGAAGCTTTCTTT
-	TRBJ1-5	few	TRBV6-6	CASSYRVVRSNQPQHF	TGTGCCAGCAGTTACCGAGTCGTGAGAAGCAATCAGCCCCAGCATTTT
-	TRBJ1-5	-	TRBV20-1	CSASRVGSNQPQHF	TGCAGTGCTAGCAGGGTCGGGAGCAATCAGCCCCAGCATTTT
TRBD1	TRBJ1-2	few	TRBV20-1	CSARGGRDYGYTF	TGCAGTGCTCGAGGGGGCCGCGACTATGGCTACACCTTC
-	TRBJ2-3	-	TRBV20-1	CSARAMDTQYF	TGCAGTGCTAGAGCTATGGATACGCAGTATTTT
-	TRBJ1-1	-	TRBV12-3/TRBV12-4	CASRAKGRYTEAFF	TGTGCCAGCAGAGCAAAAGGGCGATACACTGAAGCTTTCTTT
-	TRBJ1-1	-	TRBV6-6	CASSATANTEAFF	TGTGCCAGCAGCGCTACAGCGAACACTGAAGCTTTCTTT
-	TRBJ1-1	few	TRBV13	CASSLGEAFF	TGTGCCAGCAGCTTAGGGGAAGCTTTCTTT
TRBD2	TRBJ2-5	-	TRBV7-2	CASSLVAGVSETQYF	TGTGCCAGCAGCTTGGTCGCGGGGGTGTCGGAGACCCAGTACTTC
TRBD1	TRBJ2-3	-	TRBV7-8	CASSWDPGQGTDTQYF	TGTGCCAGCAGCTGGGACCCGGGACAGGGCACAGATACGCAGTATTTT
-	TRBJ1-1	few	TRBV6-5	CASTRNMNTEAFF	TGTGCCAGCACGAGGAACATGAACACTGAAGCTTTCTTT
TRBD1	TRBJ2-1	few	TRBV5-1	CASSQGQNNEQFF	TGCGCCAGCAGCCAGGGACAGAACAATGAGCAGTTCTTC
-	TRBJ1-5	-	TRBV6-5	CASSSYKGSNQPQHF	TGTGCCAGCAGCAGCTATAAGGGGAGCAATCAGCCCCAGCATTTT